This entry is about one T cell receptor (beta chain). These data originate in a study of human T cells and chemical hapten exposure. Time point: pre-sensitization, week 0. Described treatment: therapeutic diphenylcyclopropenone sensitization with weekly scalp DPC. TCRdb passed the RACE reads through MiXCR, listing each CDR3 protein once. Of about 110,000 distinct CDR3 sequences listed, roughly 12% are singletons. Germline CDR1 reads DFQATT; CDR2 reads SNEGSKA (reference sequence). Trimming removed 0 bases from V and 5 bases from J, with 16 bases in between. The CDR3 is 15 amino acids. The receptor was isolated from a woman aged 45-65 years with alopecia areata. Some clones in this sample may be carry-over from other donors' samples. The rearrangement links TRBV20-1 to TRBJ1-1, with D maybe TRBD1 (5 bases). Source: whole blood, taken in connection with sensitization to the hapten diphenylcyclopropenone (DPC). The CDR3 loop is CSARDQGAVDTEAFF. The CDR3 region has the DNA TGCAGTGCTAGAGATCAAGGGGCCGTGGATACTGAAGCTTTCTTT.